The present T cell receptor beta chain was sequenced within a study of CD8+ T cells in alopecia areata. Findings and limits, study-wide: Patients showed less clear TCR sequence sharing than mice, possibly partly because of HLA diversity.

V gave up 0 bases and J gave up 4 bases, with 3 bases separating them. Per germline, CDR1 GTSNPN and CDR2 SVGIG (reference sequence). This CDR3 comprises 11 residues. Sequencing relied on a cDNA template that was reverse transcribed from extracted RNA. This table comes from immunoSEQ multiplex PCR, and its TCRdb copy is limited to in-frame clones, with some not included. The table lists 110,000 or so clones, approximately 59% of them singletons. This clone turned up a few times. Its antigen is unknown. Sequences were obtained from CD8+ T cells sorted from blood. The J gene is TRBJ1-1, the V gene TRBV30; D call uncertain. The TCR sequence derives from a human donor in good health. The CDR3: CAWSVTTEAFF. The CDR3, as DNA: TGTGCCTGGAGTGTAACCACTGAAGCTTTCTTT.